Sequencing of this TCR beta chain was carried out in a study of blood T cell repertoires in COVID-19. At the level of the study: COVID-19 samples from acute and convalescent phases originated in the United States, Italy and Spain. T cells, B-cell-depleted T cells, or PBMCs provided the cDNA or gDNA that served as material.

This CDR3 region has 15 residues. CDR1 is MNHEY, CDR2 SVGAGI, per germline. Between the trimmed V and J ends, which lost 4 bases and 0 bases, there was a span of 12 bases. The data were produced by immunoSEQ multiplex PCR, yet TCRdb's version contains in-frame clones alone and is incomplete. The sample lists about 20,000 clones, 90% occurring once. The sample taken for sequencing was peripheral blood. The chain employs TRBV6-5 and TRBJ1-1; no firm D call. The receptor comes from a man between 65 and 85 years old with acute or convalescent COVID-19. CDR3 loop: CASSSPGSMNTEAFF. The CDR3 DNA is TGTGCCAGCAGTTCCCCCGGGAGCATGAACACTGAAGCTTTCTTT.